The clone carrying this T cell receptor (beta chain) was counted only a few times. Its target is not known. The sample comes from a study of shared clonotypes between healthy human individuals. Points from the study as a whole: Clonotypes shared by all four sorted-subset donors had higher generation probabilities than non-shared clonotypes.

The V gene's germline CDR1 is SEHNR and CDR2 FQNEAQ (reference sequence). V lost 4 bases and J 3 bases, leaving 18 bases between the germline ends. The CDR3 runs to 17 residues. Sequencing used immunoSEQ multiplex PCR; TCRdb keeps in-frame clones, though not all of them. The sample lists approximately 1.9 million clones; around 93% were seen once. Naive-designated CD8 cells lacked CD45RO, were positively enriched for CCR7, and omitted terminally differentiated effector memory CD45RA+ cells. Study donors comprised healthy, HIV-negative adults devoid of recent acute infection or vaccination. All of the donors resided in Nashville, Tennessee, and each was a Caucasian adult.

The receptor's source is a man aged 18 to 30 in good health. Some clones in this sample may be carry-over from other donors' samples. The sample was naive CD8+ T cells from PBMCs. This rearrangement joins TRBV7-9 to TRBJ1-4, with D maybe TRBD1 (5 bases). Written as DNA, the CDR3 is TGTGCCAGCAGCTCGGGACCGCGTAATTCCGCTAATGAAAAACTGTTTTTT. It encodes CASSSGPRNSANEKLFF.